Presented here are 2 T cell receptor beta chains from one specimen sequenced in a study of blood T cells in healthy people across ages. Through a sample-barcoded 5' primer and a J-beta primer mix, a second PCR was run for roughly 7 to 11 cycles. TCRdb ran MiXCR on the 5' RACE reads and lists one entry per CDR3 protein. The sample lists roughly 1 million distinct CDR3 sequences, under 30% occurring once. These data are also associated with another study on T cells of mothers and their children.

Sequencing was done on a sample of blood. The receptors were gathered from a girl aged 2 to 10 in good health.

This clonotype appeared a few times. The genes are TRBV11-3 and TRBJ2-5; 8 bases align to TRBD2. The CDR3 is made up of 14 amino acids. Per germline, CDR1 SGHNT and CDR2 YENEEA. V shed 5 bases and J 6 bases; nucleotides not matched to a gene: 8. This chain's CDR3 is CASSLRSGAKTQYF. The DNA of the CDR3 is TGTGCCAGCAGCCTCCGTAGCGGGGCGAAGACCCAGTACTTC.

This clonotype was seen only a few times. The chain is built from TRBV6-6 and TRBJ1-1; D may be TRBD1 (6 bases). Germline CDR1 reads MNHNY; CDR2 reads SVGAGI (reference sequence). The CDR3 runs 17 residues. V lost 7 bases and J lost 0, with 21 bases in between. DNA of the CDR3: TGTGCCAGCAAGGGGGGATCAGGGGCTACAATGAACACTGAAGCTTTCTTT. It specifies CASKGGSGATMNTEAFF.